A selection of T cell receptor beta chains follows, all from one sample in a study of T cell responses to AZD1222 COVID-19 vaccine. Repertoires were generated with immunoSEQ multiplex PCR, while TCRdb's copy carries only in-frame clones and drops some. Here the sample spans 75,000 to 80,000 clones, about 83% being singletons. The specimen comprised peripheral blood, sampled 28 days after the second dose of the MenACWY control vaccine. The receptors come from an adult who received the MenACWY meningococcal vaccine as a control. Both conserved end residues are trimmed from each CDR3. A D gene is named only where the DNA matches it firmly.

cdr3_aa	d_call	v_call	j_call
ASSDWGIGYGYT	-	TRBV6-1	TRBJ1-2
ASSLEASSYEQY	-	TRBV5-5	TRBJ2-7
SVERSSGEQY	-	TRBV29-1	TRBJ2-7
ASSQDTGEFYEQY	-	TRBV4-3	TRBJ2-7
ASSRTNQPQH	-	TRBV12-3/TRBV12-4	TRBJ1-5
ASSQDRTGSSPLH	-	TRBV4-3	TRBJ1-6
ASSYIGGPNEKLF	-	TRBV6-5	TRBJ1-4
SVGGDTQY	-	TRBV29-1	TRBJ2-3
ASSPNQGAANEKLF	TRBD1	TRBV4-1	TRBJ1-4
ASSRLAGGPNEQF	TRBD2	TRBV3-1/TRBV3-2	TRBJ2-1
ASSFPDRGAF	TRBD1	TRBV7-9	TRBJ1-1
ASSPRRGSETQY	-	TRBV7-2	TRBJ2-5
ASTSGYTDTQY	-	TRBV2	TRBJ2-3
SVEVAAGGREF	TRBD2	TRBV29-1	TRBJ2-1
ASSLAGAYNEQF	-	TRBV7-2	TRBJ2-1
ASSLASRFTNYGYT	-	TRBV5-6	TRBJ1-2
ASTLNVEDTEAF	-	TRBV28	TRBJ1-1
SVGQGGADGYT	-	TRBV29-1	TRBJ1-2
ASSLGQTYNEQF	-	TRBV28	TRBJ2-1
ASSPGLAGAAYEQY	TRBD2	TRBV18	TRBJ2-7
ASVMMPGNTIY	-	TRBV6-5	TRBJ1-3
AQGAENTGELF	TRBD1	TRBV18	TRBJ2-2
ASSLDRDYGYT	-	TRBV7-9	TRBJ1-2
ASSVGPRTSSYNEQF	TRBD2	TRBV9	TRBJ2-1
ASSSQGTRNPYEQY	-	TRBV7-9	TRBJ2-7
ASSYIWGEQF	-	TRBV6-2/TRBV6-3	TRBJ2-1
AWSALGAGVGAF	-	TRBV30	TRBJ1-1
ASSLRGFNSPLH	-	TRBV7-2	TRBJ1-6
ASSSGGAVDTQY	TRBD2	TRBV5-6	TRBJ2-3
ASSLIPGGEAF	-	TRBV14	TRBJ1-1
ASSGQLNTEAF	-	TRBV2	TRBJ1-1
VSSETGEDYGYT	-	TRBV6-1	TRBJ1-2
ASSLVTVNEQF	-	TRBV7-9	TRBJ2-1
ASRRQAFEAF	-	TRBV2	TRBJ1-1
SARTGTIQT	-	TRBV20-1	TRBJ1-2
ASRTVTNTGELF	-	TRBV30	TRBJ2-2
ASSQDRRGASTYNEQF	TRBD2	TRBV4-3	TRBJ2-1
SARGTDTQY	-	TRBV20-1	TRBJ2-3
ASSLGWRDTQY	-	TRBV5-8	TRBJ2-3
ASSEARETQY	-	TRBV6-1	TRBJ2-5
SVDAGGETQY	-	TRBV29-1	TRBJ2-5
ASSLAGDRVTDEQY	TRBD1	TRBV7-9	TRBJ2-7
ASSPRGDPYEQY	-	TRBV18	TRBJ2-7
ASSPGDRNTGELF	-	TRBV4-2	TRBJ2-2
ASSEERNSPLH	-	TRBV3-1/TRBV3-2	TRBJ1-6
ASSLTVNSYEQY	-	TRBV7-2	TRBJ2-7
ASSIREGETQY	TRBD2	TRBV4-1	TRBJ2-5
AISEGPLSGNTIY	-	TRBV10-3	TRBJ1-3
ASSQDRNQPQH	-	TRBV18	TRBJ1-5
ASSPLDSYNEQF	-	TRBV28	TRBJ2-1
AWSRHSYEQY	-	TRBV30	TRBJ2-7
ASSYLTAGGHTEAF	-	TRBV6-5	TRBJ1-1
ASSPLPTGTSGQTSTDTQY	TRBD2	TRBV18	TRBJ2-3
ASSQDPDNSNQPQH	-	TRBV4-1	TRBJ1-5
AWNRGDYEQY	-	TRBV30	TRBJ2-7
ASSYGGHEAF	-	TRBV12-3/TRBV12-4	TRBJ1-1
SASFGTGNQPQH	TRBD1	TRBV20-1	TRBJ1-5
ASSRGQNTEAF	-	TRBV13	TRBJ1-1